These 24 T cell receptor beta chains originate from one sample sequenced in a study of T cell changes during pregnancy in multiple sclerosis. Profiling relied on immunoSEQ multiplex PCR, and the TCRdb table lists in-frame clones only, not all of them. The table includes around 51,000 clones, 93% detected once. Sample: peripheral blood, taken in the second trimester of pregnancy. These receptor sequences come from a female donor with multiple sclerosis, enrolled in a pregnancy study.

The chain links TRBV7-3 to TRBJ2-5, with TRBD2 identical over 10 bases. This CDR3 comprises 15 residues. V lost 2 bases and J lost 4; bases outside the gene matches: 4. Germline V gene sequence: CDR1 SGHTA, CDR2 FQGTGA. The CDR3 sequence is CASSLGAGGPETQYF. The CDR3 DNA reads TGTGCCAGCAGCTTAGGAGCGGGAGGGCCAGAGACCCAGTACTTC.

The chain's CDR3 is CASSLGQGGYEQYF. The CDR3, as DNA: TGTGCCAGCAGCCTCGGACAGGGAGGATACGAGCAGTACTTC. The rearrangement uses TRBV27 and TRBJ2-7; 8 bases match TRBD1. Germline loops: CDR1 MNHEY, CDR2 SMNVEV (reference sequence). The CDR3 runs to 14 residues. V dropped 6 bases and J dropped 4; count of bases not matched to a gene: 8.

The chain employs TRBV28 and TRBJ2-2, with TRBD2 matching 11 bases. The CDR3 has 17 amino acids. Germline CDR1 reads MDHEN; CDR2 reads SYDVKM. V lost 5 bases, J lost 5 bases, and 10 bases stayed unmatched. The DNA for the CDR3 is TGTGCCAGCAGTGTAGTTAGCGGGAGGGCCGCAACCGGGGAGCTGTTTTTT. This encodes CASSVVSGRAATGELFF. Full variable domain (outside the CDR3, taken from reference TRBV28 and TRBJ2-2): DVKVTQSSRYLVKRTGEKVFLECVQDMDHENMFWYRQDPGLGLRLIYFSYDVKMKEKGDIPEGYSVSREKKERFSLILESASTNQTSMYLCASSVVSGRAATGELFFGEGSRLTVL.

This rearrangement joins TRBV15 to TRBJ1-2; the D gene is possibly TRBD1 (5 bases). The CDR3 covers 16 residues. Germline V lookup: CDR1 LNHNV, CDR2 YYDKDF (reference sequence). V lost 1 base to trimming and J lost 2 bases, with 14 bases between them. The CDR3 region has the DNA TGTGCCACCAGCAGAGGCGGAGGAGGGGCGAACTATGGCTACACCTTC. The encoded protein is CATSRGGGGANYGYTF.

This chain uses TRBV6-5 with TRBJ2-5; D perhaps matches TRBD2 (6 bases). This CDR3 contains 16 residues. Looked up from germline, CDR1 is MNHEY and CDR2 is SVGAGI. Deletions cut 0 bases from V and 4 bases from J, with 15 bases between. The CDR3 DNA sequence: TGTGCCAGCAGTTACTCTGGGGGAGGAGGGGCAGAGACCCAGTACTTC. This gives the protein CASSYSGGGGAETQYF.

The chain carries TRBV28 and TRBJ2-5; possibly TRBD1 for D (6 bases). Trimming took 4 bases from V and 5 from J, leaving 29 bases between them. CDR1 is MDHEN, CDR2 SYDVKM, per germline. The CDR3 has 19 amino acids. DNA for the CDR3: TGTGCCAGCAGTTCCAGAGATTTTATAAAACTAGGGACAATGGAGACCCAGTACTTC. It specifies CASSSRDFIKLGTMETQYF. The entire variable domain, with the rest obtained from reference TRBV28 and TRBJ2-5, is as follows: DVKVTQSSRYLVKRTGEKVFLECVQDMDHENMFWYRQDPGLGLRLIYFSYDVKMKEKGDIPEGYSVSREKKERFSLILESASTNQTSMYLCASSSRDFIKLGTMETQYFGPGTRLLVL.

The chain couples TRBV28 to TRBJ2-1; TRBD1 aligns across 9 bases. V lost 4 bases to trimming and J lost 4 bases; unmatched junction nucleotides: 8. This CDR3 is built from 16 residues. Germline CDR1 MDHEN, CDR2 SYDVKM. The CDR3 coding sequence is TGTGCCAGCAGTTCAACCGGGACAGGGTCGTACAATGAGCAGTTCTTC. Its translation is CASSSTGTGSYNEQFF.

The rearrangement uses TRBV19 and TRBJ1-5; maybe TRBD1 (6 bases). The CDR3 spans 16 residues. V was clipped by 0 bases and J by 7 bases, with 16 bases between them. The germline CDR1 and CDR2 sequences are LNHDA and SQIVND (reference sequence). Written as DNA, the CDR3 is TGTGCCAGTAGTATAGATCCTAGGGGGGGGCGGCAGCCCCAGCATTTT. Amino acid sequence: CASSIDPRGGRQPQHF. The full variable domain, completed using reference TRBV19 and TRBJ1-5, is DGGITQSPKYLFRKEGQNVTLSCEQNLNHDAMYWYRQDPGQGLRLIYYSQIVNDFQKGDIAEGYSVSREKKESFPLTVTSAQKNPTAFYLCASSIDPRGGRQPQHFGDGTRLSIL.

The CDR3 bases are TGTGCCAGCAGCCAAGATTGGGGCAGCACCGGGGAGCTGTTTTTT. It codes for CASSQDWGSTGELFF. This chain joins TRBV4-2 and TRBJ2-2, with a tentative D call TRBD1 (5 bases). Germline CDR1 reads LGHNA; CDR2 reads YNFKEQ. V lost 0 bases, J lost 4 bases, and 9 bases lay in between. The CDR3 runs 15 residues.

This clone was observed a single time. The J gene is TRBJ2-3, the V gene TRBV5-4, with 9 bases that match TRBD2. CDR1 is SGHNT, CDR2 YYREEE, per germline (reference sequence). CDR3 length equals 16 residues. Losses at the gene ends were 4 bases for V and 2 bases for J; bases not matched to a gene: 8. In DNA, the CDR3 is TGTGCCAGCAGCCCAGGACTAGCGAGGCCCACAGATACGCAGTATTTT. Translating it yields CASSPGLARPTDTQYF.

The J gene is TRBJ1-2, the V gene TRBV19, with D maybe TRBD1 (6 bases). V shed 6 bases and J shed 2 bases, with 13 bases lying between them. Germline V gene data show CDR1 as LNHDA and CDR2 as SQIVND (reference sequence). This CDR3 region has 14 residues. The CDR3 DNA sequence: TGTGCCAGTAGAACACAGGGCTCGAACTATGGCTACACCTTC. Protein: CASRTQGSNYGYTF.

V usage is TRBV5-1 and J usage is TRBJ2-7; 7 positions agree with TRBD2. The CDR3 loop spans 12 amino acids. The germline V gene has CDR1 SGHRS and CDR2 YFSETQ. V lost 4 bases and J lost 3; bases outside the gene matches: 1. CDR3 DNA: TGCGCCAGCAGCCCGGGAGGCTACGAGCAGTACTTC. Amino acid sequence: CASSPGGYEQYF.

The chain combines TRBV7-3 with TRBJ2-1; a possible D gene is TRBD2 (5 bases). The CDR3 loop spans 13 amino acids. Per germline, CDR1 SGHTA and CDR2 FQGTGA. Trimming pared 3 bases from V and 9 bases from J, leaving 12 bases between. The CDR3: CASSFSDYGEQFF. The CDR3 bases are TGTGCCAGCAGCTTTTCAGACTATGGTGAGCAGTTCTTC.

This clone was found once. This chain links TRBV27 with TRBJ2-1; TRBD2 aligns across 8 bases. This CDR3 has 16 residues. After removal of 4 bases from V and 10 bases from J, the junction contained 15 bases not matched to a gene. CDR1 is MNHEY and CDR2 is SMNVEV in the germline V gene (reference sequence). This CDR3 reads CASSSRSGSWGTEQFF. The DNA of the CDR3 is TGTGCCAGCAGTTCACGGAGCGGGAGTTGGGGAACGGAGCAGTTCTTC.

This clone was observed a single time. The chain links TRBV25-1 to TRBJ2-3; 8 nucleotides match TRBD1. The CDR3 totals 15 residues. Trimming at V came to 3 bases and at J to 6 bases, leaving 8 bases not matched to a gene. Germline CDR1 MGHDK, CDR2 SYGVNS. In DNA form, the CDR3 reads TGTGCCAGCAGTGATGCAGGGGGCTCCGCGGATACGCAGTATTTT. Its protein is CASSDAGGSADTQYF.

This chain uses TRBV7-3 with TRBJ2-1, with 9 bases identical to TRBD2. The V and J ends lost 3 bases and 7 bases, in that order; junction bases with no gene match: 4. The CDR3 is made up of 14 amino acids. Germline loops: CDR1 SGHTA, CDR2 FQGTGA. Here the CDR3 reads CASSLAGGGNEQFF. CDR3 nucleotides: TGTGCCAGCAGCTTGGCGGGAGGGGGGAATGAGCAGTTCTTC.

This clone was recorded once. The chain employs TRBV28 and TRBJ2-5; D gene unclear. V lost 3 bases and J lost 3, with 11 bases in between. Germline V gene lookup returns CDR1 MDHEN and CDR2 SYDVKM. CDR3 length equals 14 residues. CDR3 in DNA: TGTGCCAGCAGTTTGCTAGTTTCTGAAGAGACCCAGTACTTC. It specifies CASSLLVSEETQYF.

The chain joins TRBV5-4 to TRBJ2-7; 7 bases line up with TRBD1. The CDR3 is 14 amino acids. Per the germline V gene, CDR1 is SGHNT and CDR2 is YYREEE (reference sequence). V shed 5 bases and J 2 bases; nucleotides not matched to a gene: 7. CDR3 loop: CASSEGAVTYEQYF. The CDR3, as DNA: TGTGCCAGCAGTGAGGGGGCCGTCACCTACGAGCAGTACTTC.

The CDR3 reads CASSTEYIDTQYF. Here the CDR3 DNA reads TGTGCCAGCAGCACCGAGTATATAGATACGCAGTATTTT. The chain links TRBV9 to TRBJ2-3; D is unclear. This CDR3 region has 13 residues. Germline CDR1 reads SGDLS; CDR2 reads YYNGEE. The V gene lost 4 bases and the J gene lost 5 bases, with 11 bases spanning the gap.

The rearrangement uses TRBV25-1 and TRBJ2-1; TRBD1 matches 7 bases. This CDR3 spans 14 amino acids. V dropped 6 bases and J dropped 5; count of bases not matched to a gene: 7. Looked up from germline, CDR1 is MGHDK and CDR2 is SYGVNS. The CDR3 sequence: CASSQTGLHNEQFF. The CDR3 coding sequence is TGTGCCAGCAGCCAGACAGGGTTGCACAATGAGCAGTTCTTC.

The chain employs TRBV11-2 and TRBJ2-1, with unresolved D. Germline V gene sequence: CDR1 SGHAT, CDR2 FQNNGV. Deletions cut 3 bases from V and 0 bases from J, with 12 bases between. The length of the CDR3 is 16 residues. This CDR3 is CASSLGSFSSYNEQFF. The CDR3, as DNA: TGTGCCAGCAGCTTGGGCTCATTTAGCTCCTACAATGAGCAGTTCTTC.

V is TRBV7-9 and J is TRBJ1-2; 11 bases line up with TRBD1. The J segment lost 3 bases and the V segment lost 2 bases, leaving 2 bases of the junction unmatched. This CDR3 is 15 amino acids long. Germline V gives CDR1 SEHNR, CDR2 FQNEAQ (reference sequence). The CDR3 DNA reads as TGTGCCAGCAGCTTATGGGACAGGGGGGACTATGGCTACACCTTC. This codes for CASSLWDRGDYGYTF.

This rearrangement joins TRBV5-1 to TRBJ2-2; TRBD1 aligns across 8 bases. The CDR3 contains 15 residues. J lost 3 bases, V lost 3 bases, and 4 bases had no gene match. Germline CDR1 is SGHRS and CDR2 is YFSETQ. The CDR3 nucleotides read TGCGCCAGCAGCTCTGGACAGGGATACACCGGGGAGCTGTTTTTT. Protein product: CASSSGQGYTGELFF.

The chain couples TRBV7-2 to TRBJ1-5; TRBD1 aligns across 7 bases. After removal of 6 bases from V and 7 bases from J, the junction contained 3 bases not matched to a gene. This CDR3 comprises 12 residues. Germline V gene sequence: CDR1 SGHTA, CDR2 FQGNSA. CDR3 region: CASSTGEQPQHF. DNA of the CDR3: TGTGCCAGCAGTACAGGGGAACAGCCCCAGCATTTT.